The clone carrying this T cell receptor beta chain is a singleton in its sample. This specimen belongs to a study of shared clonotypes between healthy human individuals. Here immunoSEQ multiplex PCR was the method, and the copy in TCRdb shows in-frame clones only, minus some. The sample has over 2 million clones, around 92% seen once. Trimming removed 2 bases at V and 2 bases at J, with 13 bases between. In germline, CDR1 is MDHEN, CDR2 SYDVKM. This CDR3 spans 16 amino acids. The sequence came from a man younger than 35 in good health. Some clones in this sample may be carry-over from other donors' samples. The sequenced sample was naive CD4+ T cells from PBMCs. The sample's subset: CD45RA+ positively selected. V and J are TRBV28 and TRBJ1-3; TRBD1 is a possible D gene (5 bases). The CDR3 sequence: CASSLSSGGTGNTIYF. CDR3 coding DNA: TGTGCCAGCAGTTTAAGTTCTGGGGGAACTGGAAACACCATATATTTT.